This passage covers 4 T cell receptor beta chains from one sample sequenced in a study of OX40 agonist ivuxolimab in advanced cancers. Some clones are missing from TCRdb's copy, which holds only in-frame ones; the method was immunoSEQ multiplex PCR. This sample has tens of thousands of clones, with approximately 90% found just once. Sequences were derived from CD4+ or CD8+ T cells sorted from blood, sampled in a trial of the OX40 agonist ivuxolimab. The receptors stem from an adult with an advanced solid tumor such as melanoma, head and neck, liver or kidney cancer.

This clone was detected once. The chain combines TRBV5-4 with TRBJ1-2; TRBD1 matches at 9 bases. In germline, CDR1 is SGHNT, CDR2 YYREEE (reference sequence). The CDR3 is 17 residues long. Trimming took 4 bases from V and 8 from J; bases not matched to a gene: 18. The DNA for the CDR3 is TGTGCCAGCAGCCACGGGGCGAGGGGACAGGGCGGTGGGGGCTACACCTTC. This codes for CASSHGARGQGGGGYTF.

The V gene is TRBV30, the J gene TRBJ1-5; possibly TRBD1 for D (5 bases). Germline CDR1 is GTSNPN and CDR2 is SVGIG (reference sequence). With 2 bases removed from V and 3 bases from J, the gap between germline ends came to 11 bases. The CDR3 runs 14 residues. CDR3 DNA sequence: TGTGCCTGGAGTACGGGGGGGATCAATCAGCCCCAGCATTTT. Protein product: CAWSTGGINQPQHF.

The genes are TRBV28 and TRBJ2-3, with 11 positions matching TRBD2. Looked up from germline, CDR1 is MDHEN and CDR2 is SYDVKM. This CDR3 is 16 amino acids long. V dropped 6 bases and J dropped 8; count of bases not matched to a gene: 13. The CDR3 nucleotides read TGTGCCAGCAGCCATTCCGGGACTAGCGGAGGGGGTACGCAGTATTTT. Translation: CASSHSGTSGGGTQYF.

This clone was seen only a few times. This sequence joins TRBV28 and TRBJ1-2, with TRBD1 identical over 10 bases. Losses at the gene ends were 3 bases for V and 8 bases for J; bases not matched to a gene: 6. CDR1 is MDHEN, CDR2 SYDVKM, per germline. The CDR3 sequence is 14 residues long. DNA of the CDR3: TGTGCCAGCAGTTTGTCCGGGACAGGGGTGGGCTACACCTTC. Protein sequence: CASSLSGTGVGYTF.